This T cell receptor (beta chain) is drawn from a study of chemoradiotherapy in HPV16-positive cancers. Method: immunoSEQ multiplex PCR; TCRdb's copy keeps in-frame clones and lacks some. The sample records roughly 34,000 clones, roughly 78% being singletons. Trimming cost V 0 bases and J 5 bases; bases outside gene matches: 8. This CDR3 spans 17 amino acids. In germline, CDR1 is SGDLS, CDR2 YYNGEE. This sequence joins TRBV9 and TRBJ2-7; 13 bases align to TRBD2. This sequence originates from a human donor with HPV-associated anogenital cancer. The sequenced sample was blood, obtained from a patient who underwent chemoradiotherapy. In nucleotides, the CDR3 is TGTGCCAGCAGCGTAGAGAGCGGGACTAGCGGGGTTAACGAGCAGTACTTC. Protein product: CASSVESGTSGVNEQYF.